These T cell receptor beta chains were read from a single sample in a study of T cells expressing NK-cell markers. TCRdb re-called the 5' RACE reads; one entry per CDR3 protein, DNA not given. The sample includes roughly 350,000 distinct CDR3 sequences. The sequenced sample consisted of blood T cells: a sorted CD56 or NKG2C T cell subset, CD4+ or CD8+ T cells, or bulk PBMC T cells (not recorded which). The receptors derive from a man aged 18-75 years in good health. The CDR3 runs from the conserved cysteine through the conserved F or W.

J: TRBJ1-4; V: TRBV12-3/TRBV12-4; CDR3: CASSFGTGIPRGEKLFF
J: TRBJ2-7; V: TRBV18; CDR3: CASSTRGQFYEQYF
J: TRBJ2-7; V: TRBV21-1; CDR3: CASSNRDRGHLEQYF
J: TRBJ1-1; V: TRBV7-3; CDR3: CASSWAPGVTEAFF
J: TRBJ1-6; V: TRBV4-1; CDR3: CASSQDPGQAFPYPLHF
J: TRBJ2-1; V: TRBV5-1; CDR3: CASVGTGGLYNEQFF
J: TRBJ1-5; V: TRBV6-4; CDR3: CASSDQGAGSNQPQHF
J: TRBJ1-2; V: TRBV19; CDR3: CASSMRSGHESGYTF
J: TRBJ2-2; V: TRBV20-1; CDR3: CSAPGRGVNTGELFF
J: TRBJ2-7; V: TRBV28; CDR3: CASRSGQGVSYEQYF
J: TRBJ2-5; V: TRBV7-8; CDR3: CASSLGLLFAGGTQETQYF
J: TRBJ1-1; V: TRBV28; CDR3: CASSLLNKNTEAFF
J: TRBJ1-4; V: TRBV9; CDR3: CASSRDRRNEKLFF
J: TRBJ1-6; V: TRBV5-1; CDR3: CASSLEGHSPLHF
J: TRBJ2-1; V: TRBV20-1; CDR3: CSARKRQGTYNEQFF
J: TRBJ2-5; V: TRBV5-6; CDR3: CASSQWGAGETQYF
J: TRBJ2-1; V: TRBV18; CDR3: CASSTNMRVISNEQFF
J: TRBJ2-6; V: TRBV3-1; CDR3: CASSQSGTGPDVLTF
J: TRBJ2-3; V: TRBV28; CDR3: CASSAGVTTDTQYF
J: TRBJ2-7; V: TRBV7-2; CDR3: CASSFRRETYEQYF
J: TRBJ2-7; V: TRBV28; CDR3: CASSLGKGGTRNF
J: TRBJ2-3; V: TRBV7-3; CDR3: CASSPASGTTDTQYF
J: TRBJ2-5; V: TRBV7-6; CDR3: CASSWARWETQYF
J: TRBJ2-3; V: TRBV7-6; CDR3: CASSTRGASPTDTQYF
J: TRBJ2-3; V: TRBV10-3; CDR3: CAISEGAGGTDTQYF
J: TRBJ1-5; V: TRBV28; CDR3: CASSRRQGRNQPQHF
J: TRBJ2-7; V: TRBV10-3; CDR3: CAISDTGRGFEQYF
J: TRBJ2-3; V: TRBV5-1; CDR3: CASTLQRQGSTDTQYF
J: TRBJ1-1; V: TRBV29-1; CDR3: CSAGRQNTEAFF